The 8 T cell receptor beta chains presented below share a single source sample, sequenced in a study of control samples from healthy donors and cancer patients (dated by TCRdb to 2019 to 2021). Receptor libraries were prepared by the immunoSEQ multiplex PCR assay. TCRdb mirrors the immuneACCESS table, restricted to in-frame sequences. Some clones are absent from its copies; in checked studies, under half trace to an unresolved V gene, and the reason for the others is unknown. This sample is represented by some 200,000 clones; roughly 91% of them were singletons. Approximately 1.5% of the sample is in the top ten clones. The sequenced sample was blood. The receptor source for this set is a man aged 18 to 30 in good health.

This clone was seen only once. The chain has TRBV5-8 and TRBJ1-6; 9 bases match TRBD1. V lost 3 bases and J lost 8; bases outside the gene matches: 6. The V gene's germline CDR1 is SGHTS and CDR2 YDEGEE. This CDR3 comprises 15 residues. The CDR3 spells CASSSVTGGYSPLHF. For the CDR3, the DNA is TGTGCCAGCAGCTCGGTGACAGGGGGTTATTCACCCCTCCACTTT. Based on the CDR3 plus reference TRBV5-8 and TRBJ1-6, the full variable domain is EAGVTQSPTHLIKTRGQQATLRCSPISGHTSVYWYQQALGLGLQFLLWYDEGEERNRGNFPPRFSGRQFPNYSSELNVNALELEDSALYLCASSSVTGGYSPLHFGNGTRLTVT.

This sequence joins TRBV4-1 and TRBJ2-7; D is undetermined. Per the germline V gene, CDR1 is MGHRA and CDR2 is YSYEKL. The CDR3 runs 12 residues. V was pared by 1 base and J by 4 bases, with 5 bases between. This chain's CDR3 is CASSQAGYEQYF. In nucleotides, the CDR3 is TGCGCCAGCAGCCAAGCGGGTTACGAGCAGTACTTC.

The chain has TRBV5-1 and TRBJ1-6, with 8 bases that match TRBD1. Unmatched junction bases numbered 4, after V lost 3 bases and J lost 8 bases. Per germline, CDR1 SGHRS and CDR2 YFSETQ. CDR3 length: 14 amino acids. The CDR3 protein is CASSWKQGDSPLHF. Written as DNA, the CDR3 is TGCGCCAGCAGCTGGAAACAGGGGGATTCACCCCTCCACTTT.

The V gene is TRBV10-2, the J gene TRBJ2-3; 10 bases line up with TRBD2. Germline loops: CDR1 WSHSY, CDR2 SAAADI. The CDR3 consists of 16 residues. The V segment lost 4 bases and the J segment 2 bases; nucleotides outside the gene matches: 6. CDR3 residues: CASSGAGTSVTDTQYF. The CDR3 DNA is TGCGCCAGCAGTGGGGCCGGGACTAGCGTCACAGATACGCAGTATTTT.

This rearrangement joins TRBV7-8 to TRBJ2-3; D gene unclear. V was trimmed by 1 base and J by 4 bases, leaving 9 bases between them. The length of the CDR3 is 14 residues. Germline-derived CDR1 and CDR2 are SGHVS and FQNEAQ. CDR3: CASSLVEVSDTQYF. CDR3 coding DNA: TGTGCCAGCAGCTTAGTAGAGGTGTCAGATACGCAGTATTTT.

CDR3 loop: CASSDWGYEQYF. The CDR3 DNA sequence: TGTGCCAGCAGTGATTGGGGCTACGAGCAGTACTTC. The J gene is TRBJ2-7, the V gene TRBV6-1; D not resolved. V lost 3 bases to trimming and J lost 3 bases, with 6 bases between them. Germline loops: CDR1 MNHNS, CDR2 SASEGT. The CDR3 contains 12 residues.

DNA of the CDR3: TGTGCCATCAGTGAGTCGGACGGGGACAGGGGGAGGTTAACAGATACGCAGTATTTT. Translation: CAISESDGDRGRLTDTQYF. The chain has TRBV10-3 and TRBJ2-3; 11 bases agree with TRBD1. Per germline, CDR1 ENHRY and CDR2 SYGVKD. Trimming at V came to 0 bases and at J to 3 bases, leaving 11 bases not matched to a gene. This CDR3 has 19 amino acids.

This CDR3 is CASSLGQAFDPIYF. The CDR3 bases are TGCGCCAGCAGCTTGGGCCAAGCCTTTGACCCCATATATTTT. The chain employs TRBV5-1 and TRBJ1-3; D call uncertain. CDR1 and CDR2 from the germline V gene are SGHRS and YFSETQ. CDR3 length: 14 residues. Trimming took 0 bases from V and 11 from J, leaving 15 bases between them.